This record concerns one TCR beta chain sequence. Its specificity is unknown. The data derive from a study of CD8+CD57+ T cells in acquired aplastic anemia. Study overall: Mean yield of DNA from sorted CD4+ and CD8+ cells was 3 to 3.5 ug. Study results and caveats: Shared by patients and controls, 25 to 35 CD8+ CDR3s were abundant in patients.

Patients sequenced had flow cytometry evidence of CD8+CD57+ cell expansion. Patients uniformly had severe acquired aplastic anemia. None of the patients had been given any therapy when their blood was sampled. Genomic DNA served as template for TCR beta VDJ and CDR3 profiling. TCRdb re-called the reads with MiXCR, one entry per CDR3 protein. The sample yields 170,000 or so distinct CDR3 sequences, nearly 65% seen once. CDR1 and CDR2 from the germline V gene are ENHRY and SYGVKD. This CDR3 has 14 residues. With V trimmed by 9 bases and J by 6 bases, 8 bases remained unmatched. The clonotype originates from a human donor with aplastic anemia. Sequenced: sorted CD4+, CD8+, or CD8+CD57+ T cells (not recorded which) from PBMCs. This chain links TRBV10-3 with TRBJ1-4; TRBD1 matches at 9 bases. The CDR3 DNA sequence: TGTGCCATAGGAGAACAGGGGGCAGATGAAAAACTGTTTTTT. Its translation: CAIGEQGADEKLFF.